This entry features one T cell receptor (beta chain) sequence. Antigen: not known. Original analysis: For the immunoSEQ data, sequences were junction-only without quality scores, so filtering differed. Libraries were prepared by immunoSEQ multiplex PCR; TCRdb keeps only in-frame clonotypes and omits some of them. The D gene and trimming were derived from the DNA, and the V and J assignments and clone size from that table. In the table there are about 2.1 million clones, 85% to 95% of which are singletons. The sample comes from a study of shared clonotypes between healthy human individuals. Study background: Samples came from two female and three male donors aged 18 to 49.

CD45RO-negative, CCR7-selected cells formed the naive CD8 fraction, which excluded terminally differentiated effector memory CD45RA+ cells. Study results and limitations: A small donor pool kept down the genetic and exposure-history diversity that was represented.

The CDR3 runs to 16 residues. V was pared by 0 bases and J by 3 bases, with 14 bases between. Germline loops: CDR1 SGHAT, CDR2 FQNNGV. The sequence was obtained from a man younger than 30 in good health. Some clones in this sample may be carry-over from other donors' samples. J is TRBJ1-1 and V is TRBV11-2; TRBD1 might be the D (5 bases). Sequencing input: naive CD8+ T cells from PBMCs. The DNA for the CDR3 is TGTGCCAGCAGCTTAGACCCTGTTAGGGGAGACACTGAAGCTTTCTTT. Translating it yields CASSLDPVRGDTEAFF.